Presented here are 15 T cell receptor beta chains from one specimen sequenced in a study of Graves' ophthalmopathy and Graves' hyperthyroidism. RNA served as the template for amplifying TCR beta CDR3 regions. Second-round multiplex PCR came after a first-round RT-PCR that employed HTBI primers. TCRdb itself ran the multiplex PCR reads through MiXCR, one entry per CDR3 protein. The sample lists around 470,000 distinct CDR3 sequences, around 15% occurring once. Source material: blood. All receptors come from a woman in her 30s with Graves' ophthalmopathy.

Regarding this clonotype: The junction and the germline gene differ at one end; a read error may be behind it. The V gene is TRBV11-2, the J gene TRBJ2-5; D could derive from TRBD1 or TRBD2 (5 bases each). The germline CDR1 and CDR2 sequences are SGHAT and FQNNGV. The CDR3 is made up of 16 amino acids. CDR3 loop: CASRLATGTQRETQYF. DNA of the CDR3: TGTGCCAGCAGGTTAGCAACCGGGACGCAACGGGAGACCCAGTACTTC.

This clonotype was counted ten times or more. The gene calls are TRBV6-5 and TRBJ1-1, with 9 positions matching TRBD1. V lost 6 bases, J lost 5 bases, and 13 bases stayed unmatched. Germline V gene sequence: CDR1 MNHEY, CDR2 SVGAGI. The length of the CDR3 is 16 residues. In DNA form, the CDR3 reads TGTGCCAGCAGAGTCCCGGGACAGGGATGGAGGACTGAAGCTTTCTTT. Residues: CASRVPGQGWRTEAFF.

The table lists this clonotype with many counts. This chain joins TRBV7-9 and TRBJ2-4, with D maybe TRBD2 (5 bases). CDR1 is SEHNR, CDR2 FQNEAQ, per germline (reference sequence). The length of the CDR3 is 13 residues. Trimming cost V 3 bases and J 7 bases, with 10 bases left between them. Here the CDR3 reads CASSLDGVNIQYF. CDR3 nucleotide sequence: TGTGCCAGCAGCTTGGACGGGGTGAACATTCAGTACTTC.

The sample holds many counts of this clonotype. The junction departs from germline at one end; a sequencing error may be responsible. The genes are TRBV7-2 and TRBJ2-5, with a tentative D call TRBD2 (7 bases). The CDR3 runs to 14 residues. Germline lookup yields CDR1 SGHTA and CDR2 FQGNSA. Here the CDR3 reads CANSLRGGQETQYF. Written as DNA, the CDR3 is TGTGCCAACAGCCTAAGGGGGGGCCAAGAGACCCAGTACTTC.

This clonotype was detected ten times or more. CDR3 sequence: CASSLAGGNRREQYF. The CDR3 DNA is TGTGCCAGCAGCTTGGCCGGCGGAAATCGACGGGAGCAGTACTTC. This chain connects TRBV5-6 to TRBJ2-7, with D hard to call. The germline CDR1 and CDR2 sequences are SGHDT and YYEEEE. The CDR3 is 15 amino acids. The V gene lost 0 bases and the J gene lost 7 bases, with 17 bases spanning the gap.

The table lists this clonotype with many counts. The V gene is TRBV6-1, the J gene TRBJ1-6; D unclear. The CDR3 spans 13 residues. The V gene lost 7 bases and the J gene lost 7 bases, with 11 bases spanning the gap. Looked up from germline, CDR1 is MNHNS and CDR2 is SASEGT. CDR3: CASTLTLNSPLHF. Written as DNA, the CDR3 is TGTGCCAGCACCTTAACCCTCAATTCACCCCTCCACTTT.

This clonotype was counted many times. The chain has TRBV6-5 and TRBJ2-7; TRBD2 matches at 8 bases. Germline V lookup: CDR1 MNHEY, CDR2 SVGAGI. With 6 bases clipped from V and 4 bases from J, the junction kept 14 bases outside the gene matches. There are 16 residues in the CDR3. CDR3 bases: TGTGCCAGCAGCACCTTAGGGGTAGCGGGGTTGTACGAGCAGTACTTC. Amino acids: CASSTLGVAGLYEQYF.

Many counts were recorded for this clonotype. The chain links TRBV30 to TRBJ2-5; weak D call: TRBD2 (6 bases). The CDR3 spans 14 residues. The V end was cut by 0 bases, the J end by 5 bases, with 13 bases between. CDR1 is GTSNPN, CDR2 SVGIG, per germline (reference sequence). CDR3 DNA: TGTGCCTGGAGTGTGGGGGGAGATGGTGAGACCCAGTACTTC. Protein sequence: CAWSVGGDGETQYF.

This clonotype was seen at least ten times. The chain recombines TRBV12-3 or TRBV12-4 with TRBJ1-2; D perhaps matches TRBD1 (6 bases). CDR3 length: 13 residues. The germline V and J ends were trimmed by 3 bases and 4 bases, with 9 bases remaining between them. The CDR3 nucleotides read TGTGCCAGCAGTTTGAGGACAGCCTATGGCTACACCTTC. Translating it yields CASSLRTAYGYTF.

This clonotype was counted only a few times. This chain connects TRBV4-1 to TRBJ1-3; D gene ambiguous. The V and J ends lost 0 bases and 4 bases respectively, with 7 bases between them. The CDR3 extends over 14 amino acids. The V gene's germline CDR1 is MGHRA and CDR2 YSYEKL. CDR3 sequence reads: CASSQESGGNTIYF. In DNA form, the CDR3 reads TGCGCCAGCAGCCAAGAGTCGGGGGGAAACACCATATATTTT.

J is TRBJ1-3 and V is TRBV30; unclear D gene. CDR3 length: 18 residues. V gave up 4 bases and J gave up 3 bases, with 25 bases separating them. Looked up from germline, CDR1 is GTSNPN and CDR2 is SVGIG (reference sequence). This chain's CDR3 is CAWNRGGMLGRSGNTIYF. CDR3 DNA: TGTGCCTGGAACCGAGGAGGGATGCTCGGACGGAGTGGAAACACCATATATTTT.

This clonotype was observed many times. V usage is TRBV4-2 and J usage is TRBJ2-3; the D gene is possibly TRBD2 (6 bases). Germline loops: CDR1 LGHNA, CDR2 YNFKEQ. The CDR3 spans 14 residues. Between the trimmed V and J ends, which lost 4 bases and 2 bases, there was a span of 10 bases. This CDR3 reads CASSRDSNTDTQYF. Written as DNA, the CDR3 is TGTGCCAGCAGCCGGGACTCTAACACAGATACGCAGTATTTT.

The rearrangement uses TRBV20-1 and TRBJ1-1; unclear D gene. The CDR3 covers 12 residues. Per germline, CDR1 DFQATT and CDR2 SNEGSKA (reference sequence). Trimming took off 5 bases at V and 0 bases at J, with 7 bases between the two ends. In DNA form, the CDR3 reads TGCAGTGCTCGGAGTTTGAACACTGAAGCTTTCTTT. Translated: CSARSLNTEAFF.

This chain uses TRBV20-1 with TRBJ2-5, with 9 bases that match TRBD2. This CDR3 region has 14 residues. In germline, CDR1 is DFQATT, CDR2 SNEGSKA (reference sequence). V lost 1 base, J lost 2 bases, and 2 bases stayed unmatched. CDR3 residues: CSARGSGGQETQYF. As DNA, the CDR3 is TGCAGTGCTAGAGGTAGCGGGGGACAAGAGACCCAGTACTTC.

Many counts were recorded for this clonotype. The chain carries TRBV7-3 and TRBJ2-7; D possibly uses TRBD1 or TRBD2 (5 bases each). V lost 0 bases and J lost 5, with 8 bases in between. CDR1 SGHTA and CDR2 FQGTGA come from the germline V gene. The CDR3 is 13 residues long. The CDR3 DNA reads as TGTGCCAGCAGCTTAACCAGGGACGACGAGCAGTACTTC. Protein product: CASSLTRDDEQYF.